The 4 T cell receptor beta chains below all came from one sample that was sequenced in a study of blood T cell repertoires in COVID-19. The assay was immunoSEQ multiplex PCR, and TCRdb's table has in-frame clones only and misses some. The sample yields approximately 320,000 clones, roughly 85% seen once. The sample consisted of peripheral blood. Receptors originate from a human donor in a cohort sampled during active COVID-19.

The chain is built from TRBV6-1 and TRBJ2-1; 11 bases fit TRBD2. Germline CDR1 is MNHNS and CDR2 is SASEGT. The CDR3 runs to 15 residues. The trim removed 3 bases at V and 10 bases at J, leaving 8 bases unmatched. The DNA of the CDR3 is TGTGCCAGCAGTGAGACTAGCGGGGTTTTTAAGGAGCAGTTCTTC. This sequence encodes CASSETSGVFKEQFF.

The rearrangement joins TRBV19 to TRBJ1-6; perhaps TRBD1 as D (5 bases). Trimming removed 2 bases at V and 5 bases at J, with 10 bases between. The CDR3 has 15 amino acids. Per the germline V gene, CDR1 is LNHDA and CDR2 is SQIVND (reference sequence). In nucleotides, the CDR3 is TGTGCCAGTAGTATAATCCCAGGGAATAATTCACCCCTCCACTTT. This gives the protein CASSIIPGNNSPLHF.

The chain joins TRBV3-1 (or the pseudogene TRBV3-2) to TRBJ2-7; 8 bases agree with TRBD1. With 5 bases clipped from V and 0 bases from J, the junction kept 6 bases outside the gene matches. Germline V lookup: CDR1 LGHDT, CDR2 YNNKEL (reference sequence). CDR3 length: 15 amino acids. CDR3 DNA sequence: TGTGCCAGCAGCTCCAGGGGGCAGGCCTCCTACGAGCAGTACTTC. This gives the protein CASSSRGQASYEQYF.

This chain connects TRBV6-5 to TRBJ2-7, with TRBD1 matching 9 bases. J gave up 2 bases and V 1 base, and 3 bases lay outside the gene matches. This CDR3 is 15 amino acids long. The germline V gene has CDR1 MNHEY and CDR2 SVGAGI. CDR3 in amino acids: CASSYLDRGAYEQYF. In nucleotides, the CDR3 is TGTGCCAGCAGTTACTTGGACAGGGGAGCCTACGAGCAGTACTTC.